What follows are 3 T cell receptor beta chains derived from one specimen sequenced in a study of cytomegalovirus exposure and HLA in healthy donors. It was with 60 Vbeta and 13 Jbeta primers that the PCR ran. Method: immunoSEQ multiplex PCR; TCRdb's copy keeps in-frame clones and lacks some. The repertoire table contains around 140,000 clones. Sequenced sample: PBMCs. The source is a woman aged 40-49 years in good health and CMV-seronegative.

The rearrangement links TRBV5-6 to TRBJ1-4, with 9 positions matching TRBD1. The germline CDR1 and CDR2 sequences are SGHDT and YYEEEE. V was clipped by 2 bases and J by 8 bases; unmatched bases: 13. The CDR3 length is 17 residues. In DNA form, the CDR3 reads TGTGCCAGCAGCTTTACGTACGGGACAGGGTTAGAGGAAAAACTGTTTTTT. Translating it yields CASSFTYGTGLEEKLFF.

The chain links TRBV2 to TRBJ1-2; 8 nucleotides line up with TRBD1. The CDR3 covers 13 residues. Germline CDR1 SNHLY, CDR2 FYNNEI. Losses at the gene ends were 4 bases for V and 4 bases for J; bases not matched to a gene: 2. CDR3 in amino acids: CASSVDRGYGYTF. CDR3 coding DNA: TGTGCCAGCAGTGTTGACAGGGGCTATGGCTACACCTTC.

The CDR3 DNA reads as TGTGCCAGCAGTCCTACAGGGGGCTCCGAGCAGTACGTC. It codes for CASSPTGGSEQYV. V usage is TRBV5-4 and J usage is TRBJ2-7; 9 bases fit TRBD1. The V gene's germline CDR1 is SGHNT and CDR2 YYREEE (reference sequence). The CDR3 is made up of 13 amino acids. J gave up 6 bases and V 5 bases, and 6 bases lay outside the gene matches.